Sequencing of this T cell receptor (beta chain) was carried out in a study of shared clonotypes between healthy human individuals. Donation came from healthy HIV-negative adults that had no recent acute infections or vaccinations. Clones were sequenced by immunoSEQ multiplex PCR, and TCRdb holds only the in-frame ones, with some missing. The table shows some 500,000 clones, with 95% to 96% occurring only once. Germline V gene data show CDR1 as SGHRS and CDR2 as YFSETQ. The CDR3 contains 17 residues. With 3 bases clipped from V and 2 bases from J, the junction kept 3 bases outside the gene matches. The TCR comes from a young woman in good health. The material sequenced was naive CD4+ T cells sorted from blood. The subset denotes: CD45RA+ positively selected. The J gene is TRBJ2-6, the V gene TRBV5-1; 12 bases line up with TRBD1. CDR3 coding DNA: TGCGCCAGCAGCTCCGGGACAGGGGGCGCTGGGGCCAACGTCCTGACTTTC. Translation: CASSSGTGGAGANVLTF.